One sample yielded the 28 T cell receptor beta chains listed below, sequenced in a study of STAT5B mutations in CD4+ large granular lymphocyte leukemia. Clones were read by immunoSEQ multiplex PCR, and TCRdb kept only the in-frame ones, dropping some. Of some 34,000 clones listed, about 70% were seen once; the top ten hold 0.29%. Material: CD4+ T cells from blood buffy coats. The receptors come from a human donor in good health.

The CDR3 DNA is TGTGCCAGCAGCTTAGATCTACGGGTGCAGTACTTC. Translation: CASSLDLRVQYF. The chain joins TRBV11-2 to TRBJ2-7, with D unresolved. V was clipped by 0 bases and J by 9 bases, with 9 bases between them. Germline loops: CDR1 SGHAT, CDR2 FQNNGV. The CDR3 extends over 12 amino acids.

The chain uses TRBV11-3 and TRBJ2-3; no firm D call. CDR1 and CDR2 from the germline V gene are SGHNT and YENEEA. The CDR3 extends over 14 amino acids. V lost 1 base and J 0 bases, leaving 5 bases between the germline ends. In nucleotides, the CDR3 is TGTGCCAGCAGCTTAGTCGGTAGCACAGATACGCAGTATTTT. Amino acid sequence: CASSLVGSTDTQYF.

V usage is TRBV5-1 and J usage is TRBJ2-5; D perhaps matches TRBD1 (6 bases). Germline V gene lookup returns CDR1 SGHRS and CDR2 YFSETQ. The CDR3 length is 14 residues. V lost 5 bases and J lost 1, with 12 bases in between. In nucleotides, the CDR3 is TGCGCCAGCAGGCAGGGGTCCTTCCAAGAGACCCAGTACTTC. It encodes CASRQGSFQETQYF.

The rearrangement uses TRBV5-1 and TRBJ2-7, with D perhaps TRBD1 or TRBD2 (6 bases each). The CDR3 has 14 amino acids. Germline V gives CDR1 SGHRS, CDR2 YFSETQ. The V and J ends lost 4 bases and 4 bases respectively, with 15 bases between them. The CDR3 region has the DNA TGCGCCAGCAGCCCGGAGGGGGACTTGTACGAGCAGTACTTC. Its translation: CASSPEGDLYEQYF.

V usage is TRBV21-1 and J usage is TRBJ1-4; TRBD1 is the table's D call, not checked against the DNA. TRBV21-1 is termed a pseudogene. This CDR3 has 18 residues. The CDR3 DNA is TGTGCCAGCAGGGTCTCCGGGACAGGGGGCGTTGGTAATGAAAAACTGTTTTTT. Translating gives CASRVSGTGGVGNEKLFF.

The V and J genes are TRBV12-5 and TRBJ2-2, with 7 bases lining up with TRBD2. Trimming took 8 bases from V and 3 from J; bases not matched to a gene: 6. CDR1 and CDR2 from the germline V gene are LGHNT and FRNRAP. This CDR3 has 14 residues. DNA of the CDR3: TGTGCTAGTTCTCTAGCGGAGTACACCGGGGAGCTGTTTTTT. The encoded protein is CASSLAEYTGELFF.

This sequence joins TRBV7-9 and TRBJ1-1; D is unresolved. From germline, CDR1 is SEHNR and CDR2 FQNEAQ (reference sequence). This CDR3 region has 14 residues. V lost 3 bases and J lost 1, with 9 bases in between. The CDR3 DNA is TGTGCCAGCAGCTTCCCCCCACCGAACACTGAAGCTTTCTTT. It encodes CASSFPPPNTEAFF.

This clone was seen a single time. The V and J genes are TRBV11-3 and TRBJ2-7; unclear D gene. This CDR3 has 13 residues. V lost 0 bases and J lost 3, with 6 bases in between. The V gene's germline CDR1 is SGHNT and CDR2 YENEEA. CDR3 sequence reads: CASSLERNYEQYF. In DNA, the CDR3 is TGTGCCAGCAGCTTAGAGAGGAACTACGAGCAGTACTTC.

The V call is TRBV10-3, the J call TRBJ2-1; TRBD2 aligns across 11 bases. This CDR3 is built from 16 residues. In germline, CDR1 is ENHRY, CDR2 SYGVKD. V was clipped by 1 base and J by 10 bases; unmatched bases: 9. CDR3: CAISELPGLAAKEQFF. The CDR3 coding sequence is TGTGCCATCAGTGAGTTACCGGGACTAGCGGCCAAGGAGCAGTTCTTC.

This clone occurred a few times. This chain uses TRBV27 with TRBJ1-1; no definite D call. Trimming stripped 0 bases from V and 1 base from J, with 6 bases between. CDR1 and CDR2 from the germline V gene are MNHEY and SMNVEV (reference sequence). The CDR3 is 14 amino acids. The CDR3 DNA reads as TGTGCCAGCAGTTTATCTACAAGGAACACTGAAGCTTTCTTT. This sequence encodes CASSLSTRNTEAFF.

This chain uses TRBV11-3 with TRBJ2-1; D unresolved. The CDR3 consists of 15 residues. The germline V and J ends were trimmed by 1 base and 2 bases, with 9 bases remaining between them. The V gene's germline CDR1 is SGHNT and CDR2 YENEEA. Here the CDR3 DNA reads TGTGCCAGCAGCTTAGCAACAGCACCCTACAATGAGCAGTTCTTC. The encoded protein is CASSLATAPYNEQFF.

This clone was picked up a small number of times. The rearrangement uses TRBV29-1 and TRBJ2-1; no clear D gene. Looked up from germline, CDR1 is SQVTM and CDR2 is ANQGSEA. The ends were cut back, 4 bases at V and 4 bases at J, with 14 bases in the middle. This CDR3 has 14 amino acids. The CDR3 here is CSVGPAPGYNEQFF. The CDR3 region has the DNA TGCAGCGTTGGGCCGGCTCCCGGGTACAATGAGCAGTTCTTC.

The chain uses TRBV29-1 and TRBJ2-1; 10 nucleotides agree with TRBD2. The V segment lost 7 bases and the J segment 7 bases; nucleotides outside the gene matches: 13. Per the germline V gene, CDR1 is SQVTM and CDR2 is ANQGSEA. The CDR3 totals 15 residues. The CDR3 coding sequence is TGCAGCGCCAGACCCCCGGCTAGCGGGGGTAATGAGCAGTTCTTC. This translates into CSARPPASGGNEQFF.

The chain employs TRBV13 and TRBJ2-3; 7 bases agree with TRBD2. V lost 3 bases, J lost 0 bases, and 3 bases stayed unmatched. This CDR3 spans 15 amino acids. Germline V gives CDR1 PRHDT, CDR2 FYEKMQ (reference sequence). The CDR3 region is CASSFWGGSTDTQYF. CDR3 in DNA: TGTGCCAGCAGCTTCTGGGGGGGGAGCACAGATACGCAGTATTTT.

The gene calls are TRBV4-2 and TRBJ1-5; no reliable D call. The CDR3 extends over 13 amino acids. The V end lost 2 bases, the J end lost 7 bases, and 9 bases lay between the germline ends. Germline V CDR1 and CDR2: LGHNA, YNFKEQ. The CDR3 sequence: CASSQRVTQPQHF. In DNA form, the CDR3 reads TGTGCCAGCAGCCAAAGGGTTACCCAGCCCCAGCATTTT.

V is TRBV7-9 and J is TRBJ2-7, with a weak D call TRBD2 (6 bases). V was pared by 5 bases and J by 0 bases, with 14 bases between. Germline CDR1 SEHNR, CDR2 FQNEAQ (reference sequence). The length of the CDR3 is 15 residues. CDR3: CASSPWRGSSYEQYF. For the CDR3, the DNA is TGTGCCAGCAGCCCCTGGAGGGGTAGCTCCTACGAGCAGTACTTC.

The V call is TRBV10-3, the J call TRBJ2-2; 7 bases are shared with TRBD1. The CDR3 covers 15 residues. Germline V gives CDR1 ENHRY, CDR2 SYGVKD. Losses at the gene ends were 5 bases for V and 1 base for J; bases not matched to a gene: 4. The CDR3 DNA follows: TGTGCCATCAGTCCCCGACAGGGGAACACCGGGGAGCTGTTTTTT. This sequence encodes CAISPRQGNTGELFF.

The chain uses TRBV5-5 and TRBJ1-5; 7 bases are shared with TRBD1. With 4 bases clipped from V and 0 bases from J, the junction kept 7 bases outside the gene matches. The germline V gene has CDR1 SGHKS and CDR2 YYEKEE (reference sequence). CDR3 length: 16 amino acids. CDR3 residues: CASSRQGLSSNQPQHF. DNA of the CDR3: TGTGCCAGCAGCAGACAGGGTTTAAGTAGCAATCAGCCCCAGCATTTT.

This sequence joins TRBV15 and TRBJ2-7; 8 bases line up with TRBD1. Looked up from germline, CDR1 is LNHNV and CDR2 is YYDKDF (reference sequence). The V and J ends lost 1 base and 4 bases, in that order; junction bases with no gene match: 12. This CDR3 region has 17 residues. The CDR3: CATSRGYLQGGFYEQYF. CDR3 sequence (DNA): TGTGCCACCAGCAGAGGGTATTTACAGGGGGGATTTTACGAGCAGTACTTC.

The V and J genes are TRBV4-3 and TRBJ2-3, with TRBD2 matching over 10 bases. Germline V gives CDR1 LGHNA, CDR2 YSLEER. This CDR3 is 15 amino acids long. V lost 5 bases and J lost 2; bases outside the gene matches: 4. The CDR3 sequence is CASSYSGRDTDTQYF. CDR3 coding DNA: TGCGCCAGCAGCTACAGCGGGAGGGACACAGATACGCAGTATTTT.

This chain uses TRBV4-1 with TRBJ2-7, with D maybe TRBD1 (6 bases). V was clipped by 3 bases and J by 0 bases, with 12 bases between them. CDR3 length: 15 amino acids. The germline V gene encodes CDR1 MGHRA and CDR2 YSYEKL. The CDR3 protein is CASSQRTETSYEQYF. The CDR3 DNA sequence: TGCGCCAGCAGCCAGAGGACAGAGACCTCCTACGAGCAGTACTTC.

This clone was seen only a few times. The chain couples TRBV7-6 to TRBJ2-2; the match to TRBD2 covers 13 bases. Losses at the gene ends were 5 bases for V and 7 bases for J; bases not matched to a gene: 4. The germline CDR1 and CDR2 sequences are SGHVS and FNYEAQ. This CDR3 comprises 15 residues. The CDR3 loop reads CASSETSGGFGELFF. In nucleotides, the CDR3 is TGTGCCAGCAGCGAGACTAGCGGGGGGTTCGGGGAGCTGTTTTTT. Using reference TRBV7-6 and TRBJ2-2 for the parts outside the CDR3, the full variable domain is GAGVSQSPRYKVTKRGQDVALRCDPISGHVSLYWYRQALGQGPEFLTYFNYEAQQDKSGLPNDRFSAERPEGSISTLTIQRTEQRDSAMYRCASSETSGGFGELFFGEGSRLTVL.

This rearrangement joins TRBV14 to TRBJ2-7; D ambiguous. Germline CDR1 and CDR2: SGHDN and FVKESK. The CDR3 consists of 19 residues. Trimming pared 1 base from V and 0 bases from J, leaving 22 bases between. CDR3 region: CASSQGVVRNPRDSYEQYF. The DNA for the CDR3 is TGTGCCAGCAGCCAAGGAGTTGTCAGGAATCCGCGAGACTCCTACGAGCAGTACTTC.

The V call is TRBV18, the J call TRBJ2-7; 7 bases align to TRBD1. CDR3 size: 17 residues. In germline, CDR1 is KGHSH, CDR2 LQKENI. Trimming took 1 base from V and 0 from J; bases not matched to a gene: 9. The DNA for the CDR3 is TGTGCCAGCTCACCACGTCTAGGGGGCGACGACTCCTACGAGCAGTACTTC. Translation: CASSPRLGGDDSYEQYF.

This clone was detected only a few times. The chain is built from TRBV28 and TRBJ1-5; D gene unclear. The V end was cut by 3 bases, the J end by 5 bases, with 23 bases between. This CDR3 comprises 18 residues. The germline CDR1 and CDR2 sequences are MDHEN and SYDVKM. CDR3 sequence (DNA): TGTGCCAGCAGTTTTAGTTTCGGGTTTGGATCGTTGGATCAGCCCCAGCATTTT. Translated: CASSFSFGFGSLDQPQHF.

V gene TRBV30 combines with J gene TRBJ1-3; no clear D gene. In germline, CDR1 is GTSNPN, CDR2 SVGIG (reference sequence). With 5 bases removed from V and 6 bases from J, the gap between germline ends came to 5 bases. The CDR3 consists of 10 residues. In nucleotides, the CDR3 is TGTGCCTGGTCTATAAACACCATATATTTT. Its translation: CAWSINTIYF.

V gene TRBV6-5 combines with J gene TRBJ2-2; D remains unclear. The germline V gene has CDR1 MNHEY and CDR2 SVGAGI. V lost 6 bases, J lost 2 bases, and 10 bases lay in between. This CDR3 is 14 amino acids long. The DNA of the CDR3 is TGTGCCAGCAGGAAACCTGGTAACACCGGGGAGCTGTTTTTT. Translated: CASRKPGNTGELFF.

The V gene is TRBV4-2, the J gene TRBJ1-4, with D tentatively TRBD1 (5 bases). The CDR3 has 17 residues. V dropped 1 base and J dropped 14 bases, with 26 bases sitting between them. Germline V gene sequence: CDR1 LGHNA, CDR2 YNFKEQ. CDR3 region: CASSQGLRGLNRPWLFF. CDR3 nucleotides: TGTGCCAGCAGCCAAGGGCTTAGGGGACTTAATCGCCCATGGCTGTTTTTT.